These 11 T cell receptor beta chains were sequenced from one sample in a study of cytomegalovirus exposure and HLA in healthy donors. Primers for the PCR totalled 60 Vbeta and 13 Jbeta. Repertoires were generated with immunoSEQ multiplex PCR, while TCRdb's copy carries only in-frame clones and drops some. The table records some 180,000 clones, about four fifths of them present only once. The source material was PBMCs. All receptors derive from a male donor in good health and CMV-seronegative.

The chain recombines TRBV28 with TRBJ2-7, with 15 bases identical to TRBD2. This CDR3 region has 17 residues. The V gene end was trimmed by 4 bases and the J gene end by 4 bases; junction bases not matched to a gene: 8. Germline values: CDR1 MDHEN, CDR2 SYDVKM. The CDR3 here is CASSSLGLAGGWYEQYF. CDR3 nucleotide sequence: TGTGCCAGCAGTTCTCTGGGACTAGCGGGAGGCTGGTACGAGCAGTACTTC.

This chain links TRBV7-3 with TRBJ2-3, with a possible D match to TRBD2 (7 bases). CDR1 is SGHTA, CDR2 FQGTGA, per germline. Between the trimmed V and J ends, which lost 7 bases and 2 bases, there was a span of 16 bases. This CDR3 contains 15 residues. CDR3 bases: TGTGCCAGCACCCTAGGGGGGGGCTACACAGATACGCAGTATTTT. This gives the protein CASTLGGGYTDTQYF.

The chain employs TRBV27 and TRBJ2-5; D is undetermined. The DNA matches TRBJ2-7 better at its end, which makes the J call doubtful. The germline V gene has CDR1 MNHEY and CDR2 SMNVEV (reference sequence). The CDR3 has 14 amino acids. DNA of the CDR3: TGTGCCAGCAGTTTACGACTGAGCTCCTACGAGCAGTACTTC. Its translation: CASSLRLSSYEQYF.

V usage is TRBV2 and J usage is TRBJ2-5, with 7 bases fitting TRBD1. The J call may be incorrect, as the DNA end agrees better with TRBJ2-7. The CDR3 sequence is 12 residues long. The germline V gene has CDR1 SNHLY and CDR2 FYNNEI. The CDR3 loop reads CASSGQGYEQYF. The CDR3 nucleotides read TGTGCCAGCAGTGGACAGGGCTACGAGCAGTACTTC.

This clone was picked up a small number of times. CDR3 sequence reads: CAISEGGRAVNEQFF. The DNA for the CDR3 is TGTGCCATCAGTGAGGGCGGGAGGGCGGTCAATGAGCAGTTCTTC. The chain couples TRBV10-3 to TRBJ2-1; TRBD2 matches 9 bases. Germline CDR1 and CDR2: ENHRY and SYGVKD. The CDR3 totals 15 residues. J gave up 6 bases and V 2 bases, and 5 bases lay outside the gene matches.

For this clone: The junction departs from the called germline gene at one end, perhaps through a read error. Other nucleotide sequences from this sample produce the same CDR3. The chain joins TRBV15 to TRBJ2-3, with D perhaps matching TRBD2 (7 bases). Per the germline V gene, CDR1 is LNHNV and CDR2 is YYDKDF (reference sequence). The CDR3 consists of 16 residues. CDR3 sequence reads: CATSREGQGRADTQYF. The CDR3 DNA reads as TGTGCCACCAGCAGAGAGGGGCAGGGGAGGGCAGATACACAGTATTTT.

The CDR3 nucleotides are TGTGCCAGCAGTACAGGGGGCGGGAGCAATCAGCCCCAGCATTTT. This translates into CASSTGGGSNQPQHF. This chain links TRBV6-5 with TRBJ1-5, with TRBD1 identical over 9 bases. With V trimmed by 5 bases and J by 1 base, 3 bases remained unmatched. This CDR3 is 15 amino acids long. The germline gives CDR1 MNHEY, CDR2 SVGAGI.

V and J are TRBV19 and TRBJ1-1; D might be TRBD1 (6 bases). The CDR3 runs 15 residues. Germline V gene lookup returns CDR1 LNHDA and CDR2 SQIVND (reference sequence). Trimming removed 4 bases from V and 5 bases from J, with 17 bases in between. The CDR3 coding sequence is TGTGCCAGTAGTAAATGGCAGGGGAGAGGTACTGAAGCTTTCTTT. Its protein is CASSKWQGRGTEAFF.

This chain uses TRBV27 with TRBJ2-1; D uncertain. CDR1 and CDR2 (germline): MNHEY, SMNVEV (reference sequence). Trimming pared 6 bases from V and 8 bases from J, leaving 8 bases between. CDR3 length: 11 residues. The CDR3 reads CASSRSDEQFF. The CDR3, as DNA: TGTGCCAGCAGCCGGTCGGATGAGCAGTTCTTC.

The sample holds one count of this clone. At one boundary the junction diverges from the germline segment, which might be a read error. Other DNA variants within this sample encode the same CDR3. V gene TRBV6-1 combines with J gene TRBJ1-5; 8 bases map to TRBD1. CDR1 is MNHNS, CDR2 SASEGT, per germline. The CDR3 extends over 15 amino acids. The CDR3, as DNA: TGTGCCAGCAGGACCCTTCAGGGGGCGAATCAGCCTCAGCATTTT. It is translated as CASRTLQGANQPQHF.

The V and J genes are TRBV6-5 and TRBJ2-7; 10 positions match TRBD2. Germline trimming cut 4 bases from V and 1 base from J; bases unmatched to any gene: 1. CDR3 length equals 14 residues. The germline V gene has CDR1 MNHEY and CDR2 SVGAGI. In nucleotides, the CDR3 is TGTGCCAGCAGTTGGGGACTAGCGTCCTACGAGCAGTACTTC. Translating gives CASSWGLASYEQYF.